This record concerns one TCR beta chain sequence. Antigen specificity is unknown. The CDR3 consists of 15 residues. Germline assignment: CDR1 LNHDA and CDR2 SQIVND (reference sequence). These data come from a study of T cell responses to AZD1222 COVID-19 vaccine. The table came from immunoSEQ multiplex PCR; TCRdb's copy has only in-frame clones and leaves some out. This sample carries about 92,000 clones, over 75% of them seen once, and the ten largest clones take less than 3.5%. The study, taken as a whole, reports: Among vaccine-associated CD4 TCRs, coverage spanned spike, with dominance at 160-218 and 743-854.

The receptor was derived from an adult in good health. The chain recombines TRBV19 with TRBJ1-5; 7 bases match TRBD1. This sample comprised peripheral blood, obtained on day 0 of AZD1222 vaccination. The CDR3 here is CPRAQGTVSNQPQHF. For the CDR3, the DNA is TGTCCTCGGGCTCAGGGGACAGTTAGCAATCAGCCCCAGCATTTT.